A single TCR beta chain is shown here with its context. Antigen specificity is unknown. This CDR3 region has 15 residues. Germline CDR1 reads MNHNY; CDR2 reads SVGAGI (reference sequence). The V and J ends lost 2 bases and 2 bases respectively, with 10 bases between them. These data come from a study of T cell responses to AZD1222 COVID-19 vaccine. Study results and caveats: Just six AZD1222 recipients were seropositive at baseline. Every sample of the repertoires postdated the peak T cell response. Donors were largely white British and mainly female; clonal diversity was possibly underestimated.

Method: immunoSEQ multiplex PCR; TCRdb's copy keeps in-frame clones and lacks some. The sample carries some 90,000 clones, around 90% recorded once. The gene calls are TRBV6-6 and TRBJ1-5; a weak D match, TRBD1 (6 bases). The receptor's source is an adult in good health. The specimen comprised peripheral blood, sampled on day 0 of AZD1222 vaccination. The CDR3, as DNA: TGTGCCAGCAGTTACCCAGGGGACGGCAATCAGCCCCAGCATTTT. Its protein product is CASSYPGDGNQPQHF.